The rows below give T cell receptor beta chains drawn from one sample of a study of T cells after posttransplantation cyclophosphamide. Using immunoSEQ multiplex PCR, the repertoire was profiled, and TCRdb retains in-frame clones only, with some absent. Found here are about 38,000 clones, no singletons; the ten largest cover around 2.5%. Specimen: PBMCs. The receptor set was obtained from a man aged 50 to 60 in good health, CMV-negative, and a related stem cell transplant donor. Each CDR3 is given with its conserved first and last residue. A D gene is named only where the DNA matches it firmly.

J	D	V	CDR3
TRBJ2-1	TRBD2	TRBV7-8	CASRQAGSRSNEQFF
TRBJ2-3	.	TRBV6-4	CATSRQGGGTDTQYF
TRBJ2-2	TRBD2	TRBV11-2	CATISGRASGELFF
TRBJ1-4	.	TRBV7-9	CASSLSTGTQITTNEKLFF
TRBJ2-7	TRBD1	TRBV19	CASSIGTGPYEQYF
TRBJ2-2	.	TRBV5-6	CASSLRHLNTGELFF
TRBJ2-1	TRBD1	TRBV2	CASMGQASSYNEQFF
TRBJ1-2	.	TRBV4-1	CASSQDGGQGLDGYTF
TRBJ1-6	TRBD1	TRBV9	CASSVGGQGYSPLHF
TRBJ2-3	TRBD2	TRBV27	CASRTLAGSTDTQYF
TRBJ1-2	.	TRBV6-5	CASSPQGSVLEGYTF
TRBJ1-4	.	TRBV6-5	CASSYSGFPTNEKLFF
TRBJ2-3	TRBD2	TRBV7-9	CASSSGTSGLDTQYF
TRBJ1-5	.	TRBV2	CASRPYFSNQPQHF
TRBJ1-5	TRBD1	TRBV19	CASIGTAIQPQHF
TRBJ1-5	TRBD1	TRBV6-4	CASSALGQISNQPQHF
TRBJ1-1	.	TRBV6-1	CASSVQGNTEAFF
TRBJ1-2	.	TRBV10-3	CAIRGSGGNYGYTF
TRBJ1-1	.	TRBV6-4	CAITWDMNNTEAFF
TRBJ2-1	.	TRBV5-6	CASIPWGHPYNEQFF
TRBJ1-2	.	TRBV5-8	CASSPTGANYGYTF
TRBJ1-4	.	TRBV30	CAWSPPLYRLFF
TRBJ1-1	.	TRBV12-5	CASGLASRQAFF
TRBJ1-1	TRBD1	TRBV30	CAWQRQGNTEAFF
TRBJ1-2	TRBD1	TRBV7-2	CASSHDRGARGYTF
TRBJ1-5	.	TRBV7-8	CASSPGYSNQPQHF
TRBJ1-4	.	TRBV10-1	CASSEEVATNEKLFF
TRBJ2-6	.	TRBV6-6	CASSPAGVGGANVLTF
TRBJ2-7	.	TRBV7-9	CASSPQGNYYEQYF
TRBJ2-1	TRBD2	TRBV6-4	CASSSGLAGADEQFF
TRBJ1-4	.	TRBV18	CASSPTKSGGEKLFF
TRBJ2-7	TRBD1	TRBV7-8	CASSRDRGVSYEQYF
TRBJ2-1	TRBD1	TRBV11-3	CASSSGTANIEQFF
TRBJ2-3	TRBD2	TRBV7-3	CASSVGTSGTDTQYF
TRBJ1-5	TRBD1	TRBV6-5	CASSPQGSQHQPQHF
TRBJ2-1	.	TRBV19	CASSNIRSSYNEQFF
TRBJ1-2	.	TRBV21-1	CASSKGQTSGYTF
TRBJ2-1	TRBD2	TRBV7-3	CASSPGLLAGALDLFF
TRBJ1-1	TRBD1	TRBV9	CASSETGVWNTEAFF
TRBJ1-1	TRBD1	TRBV14	CASSPSLGQGAEAFF
.	TRBD2	TRBV6-5	CASSYSLADSYEQYF
TRBJ2-3	.	TRBV18	CASSPPVGHETQGTDTQYF
TRBJ2-5	TRBD2	TRBV7-3	CASSLILAGMETQYF
TRBJ2-3	TRBD2	TRBV7-3	CASSVTPGRAGTDTQYF
TRBJ1-2	TRBD1	TRBV7-9	CASSQGQPSGYTF
TRBJ1-1	.	TRBV9	CASSVYEDTEAFF
TRBJ2-6	.	TRBV18	CASSPNSAGANVLTF
.	.	TRBV7-2	CASSLYLSSYEQYF
TRBJ2-2	TRBD1	TRBV30	CAWSDTGVGELFF
TRBJ2-7	.	TRBV5-6	CASRHTDKNNYEQYF
TRBJ2-7	TRBD1	TRBV5-6	CASSLATGVYEQYF
TRBJ1-3	.	TRBV5-4	CASSLGQSGNTIYF